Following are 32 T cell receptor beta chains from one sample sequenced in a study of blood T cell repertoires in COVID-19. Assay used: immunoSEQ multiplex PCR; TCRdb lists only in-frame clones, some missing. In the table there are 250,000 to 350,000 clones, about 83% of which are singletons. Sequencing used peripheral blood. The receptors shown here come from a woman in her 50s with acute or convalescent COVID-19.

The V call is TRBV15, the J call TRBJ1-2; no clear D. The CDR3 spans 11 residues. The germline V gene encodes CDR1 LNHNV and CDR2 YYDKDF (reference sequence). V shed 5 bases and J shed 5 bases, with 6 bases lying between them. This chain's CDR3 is CATSGGYGYTF. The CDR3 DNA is TGTGCCACCAGCGGCGGTTATGGCTACACCTTC. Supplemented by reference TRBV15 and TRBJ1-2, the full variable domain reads DAMVIQNPRYQVTQFGKPVTLSCSQTLNHNVMYWYQQKSSQAPKLLFHYYDKDFNNEADTPDNFQSRRPNTSFCFLDIRSPGLGDTAMYLCATSGGYGYTFGSGTRLTVV.

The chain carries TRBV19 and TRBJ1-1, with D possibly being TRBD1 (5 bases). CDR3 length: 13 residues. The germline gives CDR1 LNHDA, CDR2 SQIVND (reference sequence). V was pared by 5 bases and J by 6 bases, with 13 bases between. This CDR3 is CASSQRGEAEAFF. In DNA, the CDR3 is TGTGCCAGTAGTCAAAGGGGCGAGGCTGAAGCTTTCTTT. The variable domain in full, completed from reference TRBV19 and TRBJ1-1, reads DGGITQSPKYLFRKEGQNVTLSCEQNLNHDAMYWYRQDPGQGLRLIYYSQIVNDFQKGDIAEGYSVSREKKESFPLTVTSAQKNPTAFYLCASSQRGEAEAFFGQGTRLTVV.

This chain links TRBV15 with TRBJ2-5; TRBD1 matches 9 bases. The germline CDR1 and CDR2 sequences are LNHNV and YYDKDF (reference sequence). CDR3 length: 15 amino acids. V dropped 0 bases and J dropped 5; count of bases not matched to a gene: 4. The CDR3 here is CATSRDGQGWETQYF. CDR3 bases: TGTGCCACCAGCAGAGATGGACAGGGGTGGGAGACCCAGTACTTC.

CDR3 nucleotides: TGTGCCAGCAGTGTCCCGGGGAGGTCTGAAGCTTTCTTT. This gives the protein CASSVPGRSEAFF. This chain uses TRBV12-3 or TRBV12-4 with TRBJ1-1, with D uncertain. V was clipped by 5 bases and J by 6 bases, with 13 bases between them. This CDR3 has 13 residues.

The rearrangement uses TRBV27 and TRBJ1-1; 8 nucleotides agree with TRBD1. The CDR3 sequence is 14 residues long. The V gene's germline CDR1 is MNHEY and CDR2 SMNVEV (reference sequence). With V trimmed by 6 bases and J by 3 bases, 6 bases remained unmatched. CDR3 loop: CASRSGGLHTEAFF. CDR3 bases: TGTGCCAGCAGATCAGGGGGCCTCCACACTGAAGCTTTCTTT.

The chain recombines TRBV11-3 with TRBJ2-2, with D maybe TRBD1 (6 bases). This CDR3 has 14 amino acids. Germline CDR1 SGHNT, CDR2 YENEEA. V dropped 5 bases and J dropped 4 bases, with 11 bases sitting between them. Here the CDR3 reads CASSMGHTTGELFF. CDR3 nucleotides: TGTGCCAGCAGCATGGGACATACCACCGGGGAGCTGTTTTTT.

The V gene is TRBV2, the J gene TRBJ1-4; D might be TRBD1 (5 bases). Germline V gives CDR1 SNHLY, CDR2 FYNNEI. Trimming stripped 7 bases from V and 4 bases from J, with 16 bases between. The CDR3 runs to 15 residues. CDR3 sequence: CASTESGGDNEKLFF. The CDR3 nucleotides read TGTGCCAGCACCGAGTCGGGGGGGGATAATGAAAAACTGTTTTTT.

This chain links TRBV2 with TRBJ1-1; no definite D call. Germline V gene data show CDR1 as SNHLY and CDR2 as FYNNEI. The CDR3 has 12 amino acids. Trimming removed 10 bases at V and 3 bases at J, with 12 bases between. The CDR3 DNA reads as TGTGCCAAAGAGGGTAATGACACTGAAGCTTTCTTT. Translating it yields CAKEGNDTEAFF.

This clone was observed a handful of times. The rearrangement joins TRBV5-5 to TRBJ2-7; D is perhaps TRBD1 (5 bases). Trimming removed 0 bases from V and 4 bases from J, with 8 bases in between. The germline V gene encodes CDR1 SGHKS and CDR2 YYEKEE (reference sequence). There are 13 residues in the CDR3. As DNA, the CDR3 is TGTGCCAGCAGCTTGGCCCAGGGTTACGAGCAGTACTTC. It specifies CASSLAQGYEQYF.

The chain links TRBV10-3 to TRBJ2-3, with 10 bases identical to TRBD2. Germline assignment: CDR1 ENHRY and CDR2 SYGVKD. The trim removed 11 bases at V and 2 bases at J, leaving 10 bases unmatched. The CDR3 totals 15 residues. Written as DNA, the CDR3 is TGTGCCGCATCATTAGCGGGGGGCCCCACAGATACGCAGTATTTT. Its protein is CAASLAGGPTDTQYF.

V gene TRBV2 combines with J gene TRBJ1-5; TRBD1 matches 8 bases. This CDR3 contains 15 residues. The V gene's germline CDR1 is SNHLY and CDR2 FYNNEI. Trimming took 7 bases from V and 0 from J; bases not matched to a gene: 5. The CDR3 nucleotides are TGTGCCAGCATGCGACAGGGGAATAGCAATCAGCCCCAGCATTTT. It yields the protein CASMRQGNSNQPQHF.

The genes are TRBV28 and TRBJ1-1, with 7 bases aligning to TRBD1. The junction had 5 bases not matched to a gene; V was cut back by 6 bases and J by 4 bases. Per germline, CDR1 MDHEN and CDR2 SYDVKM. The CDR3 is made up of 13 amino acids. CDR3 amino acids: CASRAGGSTEAFF. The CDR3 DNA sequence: TGTGCCAGCAGGGCAGGGGGGAGCACTGAAGCTTTCTTT.

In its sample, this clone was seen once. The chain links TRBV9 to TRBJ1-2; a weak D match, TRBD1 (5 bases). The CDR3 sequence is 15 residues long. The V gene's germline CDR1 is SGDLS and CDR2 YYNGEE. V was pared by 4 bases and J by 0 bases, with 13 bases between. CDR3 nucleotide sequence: TGTGCCAGCAGCACCTCCGCGGGGGCTAACTATGGCTACACCTTC. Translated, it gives CASSTSAGANYGYTF.

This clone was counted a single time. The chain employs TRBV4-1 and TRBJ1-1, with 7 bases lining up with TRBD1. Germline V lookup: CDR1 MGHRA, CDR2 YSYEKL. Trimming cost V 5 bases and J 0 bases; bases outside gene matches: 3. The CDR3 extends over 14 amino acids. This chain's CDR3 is CASSKGQMNTEAFF. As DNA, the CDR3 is TGCGCCAGCAGCAAGGGACAGATGAACACTGAAGCTTTCTTT.

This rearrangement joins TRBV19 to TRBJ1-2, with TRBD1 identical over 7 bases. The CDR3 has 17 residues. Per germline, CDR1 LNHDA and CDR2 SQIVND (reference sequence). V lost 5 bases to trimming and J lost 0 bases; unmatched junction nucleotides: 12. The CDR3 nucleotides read TGTGCCAGTAGTCCCCGGACAGGACCCAACTCTAACTATGGCTACACCTTC. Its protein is CASSPRTGPNSNYGYTF.

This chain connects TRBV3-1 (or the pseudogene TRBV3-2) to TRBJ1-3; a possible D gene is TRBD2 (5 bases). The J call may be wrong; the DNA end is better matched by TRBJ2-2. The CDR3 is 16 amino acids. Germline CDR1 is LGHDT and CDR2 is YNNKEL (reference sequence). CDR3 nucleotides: TGTGCCAGCAGCCAAGAGTTAAGGACTAACACCGGGGAGCTGTTTTTT. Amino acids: CASSQELRTNTGELFF.

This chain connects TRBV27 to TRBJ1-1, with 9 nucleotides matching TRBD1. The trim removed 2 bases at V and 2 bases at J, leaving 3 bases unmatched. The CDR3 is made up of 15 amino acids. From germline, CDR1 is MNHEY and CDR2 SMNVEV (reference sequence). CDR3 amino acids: CASSLRTGANTEAFF. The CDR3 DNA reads TGTGCCAGCAGTTTACGGACAGGGGCCAACACTGAAGCTTTCTTT.

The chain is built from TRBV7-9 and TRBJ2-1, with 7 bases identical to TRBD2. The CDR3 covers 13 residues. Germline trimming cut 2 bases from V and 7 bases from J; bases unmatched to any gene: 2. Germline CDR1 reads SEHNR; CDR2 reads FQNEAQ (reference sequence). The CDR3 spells CASSLWGGNEQFF. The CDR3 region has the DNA TGTGCCAGCAGCTTATGGGGAGGGAATGAGCAGTTCTTC.

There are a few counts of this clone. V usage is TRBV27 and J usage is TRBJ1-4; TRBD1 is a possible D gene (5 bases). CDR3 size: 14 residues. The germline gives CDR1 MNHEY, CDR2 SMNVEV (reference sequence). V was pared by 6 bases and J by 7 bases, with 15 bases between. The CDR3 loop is CASSQRGGSEKLFF. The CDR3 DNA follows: TGTGCCAGCAGCCAAAGGGGCGGAAGTGAAAAACTGTTTTTT.

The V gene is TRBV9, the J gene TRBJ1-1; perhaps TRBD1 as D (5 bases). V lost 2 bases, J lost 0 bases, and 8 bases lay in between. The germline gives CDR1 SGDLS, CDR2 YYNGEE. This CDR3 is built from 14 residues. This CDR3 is CASSVGAMNTEAFF. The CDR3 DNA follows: TGTGCCAGCAGCGTTGGGGCAATGAACACTGAAGCTTTCTTT.

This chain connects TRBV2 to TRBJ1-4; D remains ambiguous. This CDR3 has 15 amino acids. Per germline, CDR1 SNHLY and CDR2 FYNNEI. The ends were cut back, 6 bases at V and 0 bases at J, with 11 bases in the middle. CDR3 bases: TGTGCCAGCAGCGCTGGGAGGGCAACTAATGAAAAACTGTTTTTT. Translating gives CASSAGRATNEKLFF. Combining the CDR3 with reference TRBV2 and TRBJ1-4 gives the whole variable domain EPEVTQTPSHQVTQMGQEVILRCVPISNHLYFYWYRQILGQKVEFLVSFYNNEISEKSEIFDDQFSVERPDGSNFTLKIRSTKLEDSAMYFCASSAGRATNEKLFFGSGTQLSVL.

The CDR3 nucleotides read TGTGCCAGCAGCCCCAGGGGTAACTATGGCTACACCTTC. Translation: CASSPRGNYGYTF. The V and J genes are TRBV5-8 and TRBJ1-2; D might be TRBD1 (6 bases). Trimming shortened V by 4 bases and J by 1 base, and 8 bases separated the two germline ends. Germline CDR1 reads SGHTS; CDR2 reads YDEGEE. This CDR3 spans 13 amino acids. The full variable domain, completed using reference TRBV5-8 and TRBJ1-2, is EAGVTQSPTHLIKTRGQQATLRCSPISGHTSVYWYQQALGLGLQFLLWYDEGEERNRGNFPPRFSGRQFPNYSSELNVNALELEDSALYLCASSPRGNYGYTFGSGTRLTVV.

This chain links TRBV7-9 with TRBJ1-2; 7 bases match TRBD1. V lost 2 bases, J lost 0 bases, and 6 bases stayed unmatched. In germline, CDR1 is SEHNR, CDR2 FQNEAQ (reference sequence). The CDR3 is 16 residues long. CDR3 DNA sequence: TGTGCCAGCAGCTTATCCGGGACAGAAGCTAACTATGGCTACACCTTC. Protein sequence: CASSLSGTEANYGYTF.

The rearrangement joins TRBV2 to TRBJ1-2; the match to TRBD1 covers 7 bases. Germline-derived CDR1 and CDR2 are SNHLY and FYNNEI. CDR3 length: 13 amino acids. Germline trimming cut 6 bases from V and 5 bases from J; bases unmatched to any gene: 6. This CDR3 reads CASSAGTAYGYTF. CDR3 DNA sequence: TGTGCCAGCAGCGCCGGGACAGCGTATGGCTACACCTTC.

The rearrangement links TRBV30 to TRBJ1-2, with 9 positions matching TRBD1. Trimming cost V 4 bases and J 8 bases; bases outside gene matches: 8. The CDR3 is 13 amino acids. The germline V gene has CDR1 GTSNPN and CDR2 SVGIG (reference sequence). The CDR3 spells CAWTQGQGRGYTF. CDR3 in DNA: TGTGCCTGGACCCAAGGACAGGGGAGAGGCTACACCTTC.

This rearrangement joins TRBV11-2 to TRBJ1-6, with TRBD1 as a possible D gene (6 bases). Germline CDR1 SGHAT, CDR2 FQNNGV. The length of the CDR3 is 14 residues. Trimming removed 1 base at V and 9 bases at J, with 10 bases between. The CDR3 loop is CASSLAQGSSPLHF. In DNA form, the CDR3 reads TGTGCCAGCAGCTTAGCACAGGGCAGTTCACCCCTCCACTTT.

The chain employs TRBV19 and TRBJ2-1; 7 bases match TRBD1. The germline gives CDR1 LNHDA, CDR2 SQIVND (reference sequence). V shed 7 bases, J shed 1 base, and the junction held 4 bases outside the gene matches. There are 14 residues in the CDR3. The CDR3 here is CASIGDRSYNEQFF. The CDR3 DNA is TGTGCCAGTATAGGGGACAGATCCTACAATGAGCAGTTCTTC.

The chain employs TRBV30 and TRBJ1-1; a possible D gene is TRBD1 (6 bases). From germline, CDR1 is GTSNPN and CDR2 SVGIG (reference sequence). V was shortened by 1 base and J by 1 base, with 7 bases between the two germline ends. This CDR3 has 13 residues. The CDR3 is CAWSGQANTEAFF. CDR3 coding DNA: TGTGCCTGGAGTGGACAGGCGAACACTGAAGCTTTCTTT.

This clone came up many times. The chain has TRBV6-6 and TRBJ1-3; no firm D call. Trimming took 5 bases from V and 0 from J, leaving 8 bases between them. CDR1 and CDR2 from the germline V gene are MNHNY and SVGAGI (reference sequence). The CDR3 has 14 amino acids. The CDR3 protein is CASSRGLSGNTIYF. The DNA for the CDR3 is TGTGCCAGCAGTCGAGGACTCTCTGGAAACACCATATATTTT.

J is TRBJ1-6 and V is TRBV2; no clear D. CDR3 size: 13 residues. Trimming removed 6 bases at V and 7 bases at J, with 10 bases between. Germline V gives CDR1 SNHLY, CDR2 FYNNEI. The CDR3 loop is CASSPLQNSPLHF. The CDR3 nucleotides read TGTGCCAGCAGCCCCTTACAGAATTCACCCCTCCACTTT.

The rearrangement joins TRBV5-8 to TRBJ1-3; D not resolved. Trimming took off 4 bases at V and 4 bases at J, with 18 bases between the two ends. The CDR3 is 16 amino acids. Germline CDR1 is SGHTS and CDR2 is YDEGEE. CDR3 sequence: CASSPGRGTLGNTIYF. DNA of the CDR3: TGTGCCAGCAGCCCCGGCCGGGGAACTCTAGGAAACACCATATATTTT.

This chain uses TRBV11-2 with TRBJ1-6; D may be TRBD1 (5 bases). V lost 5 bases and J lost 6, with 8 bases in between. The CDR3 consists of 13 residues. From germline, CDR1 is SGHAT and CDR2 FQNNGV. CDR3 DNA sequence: TGTGCCAGCAGCCCACAGGTTAATTCACCCCTCCACTTT. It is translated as CASSPQVNSPLHF.